This T cell receptor (beta chain) was sequenced during a study of spatial heterogeneity in lung cancer. Overall study context: There were consistently more beta-chain sequences detected than alpha-chain sequences. Whole-study findings and limits: Compared with follow-up, resection was when ubiquitous expanded tumor TCRs appeared in blood more.

TCRdb re-derived calls from the 5' RACE reads in MiXCR, one entry per CDR3 protein. The sample contains more than 9,000 distinct CDR3 sequences, over 6.5% of which appear only once. Time point defined: sample taken at primary tumor resection. No cell sorting; template was whole RNA from tumor, lung tissue or PBMC. For this clonotype: Its target is unknown.

CDR1 SNHLY and CDR2 FYNNEI come from the germline V gene. The V gene end was trimmed by 7 bases and the J gene end by 10 bases; junction bases not matched to a gene: 19. The CDR3 sequence is 15 residues long. This TCR derives from a male donor with early-stage non-small cell lung cancer. The sample here was PBMCs, taken at surgery. This chain connects TRBV2 to TRBJ2-7; 7 positions agree with TRBD1. The CDR3 here is CASTPGQVLPSVQYF. CDR3 DNA: TGTGCCAGCACTCCCGGACAGGTCCTTCCTTCGGTTCAGTACTTC.